Shown below are 11 T cell receptor beta chains from a single sample sequenced in a study of shared clonotypes between healthy human individuals. Clones were read by immunoSEQ multiplex PCR, and TCRdb kept only the in-frame ones, dropping some. Here the sample spans about 2.4 million clones, roughly 93% being singletons. Sequences were obtained from naive CD4+ T cells from PBMCs. The subset: CD45RA+ positively selected. Every receptor here comes from a man younger than 35 in good health. Some clones in this sample may be carry-over from other donors' samples.

V gene TRBV4-2 combines with J gene TRBJ2-7, with D maybe TRBD1 (5 bases). The CDR3 consists of 16 residues. V gave up 1 base and J gave up 5 bases, with 18 bases separating them. The germline V gene has CDR1 LGHNA and CDR2 YNFKEQ. The CDR3 nucleotides read TGTGCCAGCAGCCAAGTTAAGGCAGGGTTTGTCCACGAGCAGTACTTC. Translating gives CASSQVKAGFVHEQYF.

This clone was found once. The rearrangement uses TRBV19 and TRBJ2-7; D is uncertain. Trimming took off 5 bases at V and 0 bases at J, with 17 bases between the two ends. This CDR3 spans 16 amino acids. Per germline, CDR1 LNHDA and CDR2 SQIVND (reference sequence). In DNA, the CDR3 is TGTGCCAGTAGTCCTCGGTCAGCACTTAGCTCCTACGAGCAGTACTTC. It translates to CASSPRSALSSYEQYF.

V is TRBV14 and J is TRBJ2-1, with a tentative D call TRBD2 (5 bases). Germline V gene lookup returns CDR1 SGHDN and CDR2 FVKESK. V shed 0 bases and J shed 7 bases, with 13 bases lying between them. CDR3 length: 15 amino acids. The CDR3 DNA reads TGTGCCAGCAGCCAAGATCGGGCTAGCCGGAATGAGCAGTTCTTC. Translating gives CASSQDRASRNEQFF.

The chain links TRBV7-8 to TRBJ1-5; D is ambiguous. This CDR3 is built from 15 residues. V was cut by 5 bases and J by 3 bases, with 14 bases left in between. Germline CDR1 SGHVS, CDR2 FQNEAQ. CDR3 DNA sequence: TGTGCCAGCAGCCCCCGGGGAGTCATCAATCAGCCCCAGCATTTT. Amino acids: CASSPRGVINQPQHF.

This chain joins TRBV7-6 and TRBJ1-4, with TRBD1 as a possible D gene (5 bases). The CDR3 has 11 residues. V was shortened by 7 bases and J by 8 bases, with 8 bases between the two germline ends. Germline loops: CDR1 SGHVS, CDR2 FNYEAQ. This chain's CDR3 is CASKGEEKLFF. DNA of the CDR3: TGTGCCAGCAAAGGGGAGGAAAAACTGTTTTTT.

The chain employs TRBV5-1 and TRBJ2-7, with TRBD2 matching 7 bases. With 3 bases clipped from V and 5 bases from J, the junction kept 8 bases outside the gene matches. This CDR3 spans 14 amino acids. Per germline, CDR1 SGHRS and CDR2 YFSETQ. The CDR3 DNA is TGCGCCAGCAGCTACGGGGGGAGTCGGAACGAGCAGTACTTC. Amino acids: CASSYGGSRNEQYF.

The chain combines TRBV4-1 with TRBJ1-2; D call uncertain. Trimming took off 0 bases at V and 7 bases at J, with 6 bases between the two ends. The germline V gene encodes CDR1 MGHRA and CDR2 YSYEKL. This CDR3 has 12 residues. The CDR3 here is CASSQDWSGYTF. The CDR3 region has the DNA TGCGCCAGCAGCCAAGATTGGAGTGGCTACACCTTC.

The sample holds one count of this clone. The chain uses TRBV18 and TRBJ2-1; 7 bases agree with TRBD2. The CDR3 runs to 15 residues. Germline CDR1 is KGHSH and CDR2 is LQKENI. V was clipped by 3 bases and J by 3 bases; unmatched bases: 5. This chain's CDR3 is CASSPLAVLYNEQFF. The CDR3 bases are TGTGCCAGCTCACCCCTAGCGGTGCTCTACAATGAGCAGTTCTTC. Filled out from reference TRBV18 and TRBJ2-1, the complete variable domain reads NAGVMQNPRHLVRRRGQEARLRCSPMKGHSHVYWYRQLPEEGLKFMVYLQKENIIDESGMPKERFSAEFPKEGPSILRIQQVVRGDSAAYFCASSPLAVLYNEQFFGPGTRLTVL.

This clone was seen just once. CDR3 sequence reads: CSVAGGSSSYNEQFF. In nucleotides, the CDR3 is TGCAGCGTTGCCGGCGGTTCAAGCTCCTACAATGAGCAGTTCTTC. V usage is TRBV29-1 and J usage is TRBJ2-1; D remains unclear. This CDR3 region has 15 residues. CDR1 is SQVTM and CDR2 is ANQGSEA in the germline V gene. Trimming removed 4 bases from V and 0 bases from J, with 13 bases in between.

The V call is TRBV2, the J call TRBJ2-7, with D possibly TRBD2 on 5 matching bases. V was pared by 0 bases and J by 4 bases, with 10 bases between. Germline values: CDR1 SNHLY, CDR2 FYNNEI. The CDR3 loop spans 14 amino acids. This CDR3 is CASSEAGAEYEQYF. For the CDR3, the DNA is TGTGCCAGCAGTGAAGCAGGAGCGGAATACGAGCAGTACTTC.

This chain uses TRBV19 with TRBJ1-1; the match to TRBD1 covers 7 bases. With V trimmed by 5 bases and J by 9 bases, 12 bases remained unmatched. The CDR3 spans 14 residues. Germline V gene lookup returns CDR1 LNHDA and CDR2 SQIVND (reference sequence). CDR3 bases: TGTGCCAGTAGTGCACAGGGGTCGAACGCCAAAGCTTTCTTT. It yields the protein CASSAQGSNAKAFF.